This T cell receptor beta chain appears in the sequencing data of a study of blood T cells in healthy people across ages. Findings of the study overall: The study could not conclusively compare naive and antigen-experienced cells, given its unsorted PBMCs. Donor CMV infection status was unknown, possibly confounding age-related changes in expanded clonotypes.

A note on this clonotype: The antigen remains undetermined.

V lost 5 bases to trimming and J lost 9 bases, with 11 bases between them. Germline V lookup: CDR1 MDHEN, CDR2 SYDVKM. The CDR3 consists of 12 residues. The authors extracted at least 6 micrograms of total RNA per sample. The second PCR ran about 6 to 12 cycles with a sample-barcoded 5' primer and J-beta primers. Tagging of each cDNA molecule was performed by a template-switch adaptor with 12 random nucleotides. TCRdb itself ran the 5' RACE reads through MiXCR, one entry per CDR3 protein. The sample records about 1.7 million distinct CDR3 sequences, roughly 28% being singletons. The TCR was taken from a woman aged 25 to 39 in good health. The chain recombines TRBV28 with TRBJ1-5, with D perhaps TRBD1 (6 bases). Source material: blood. CDR3 sequence reads: CASSRTGPPQHF. The CDR3 DNA follows: TGTGCCAGCAGTCGTACAGGGCCGCCCCAGCATTTT.